One and the same sample provided the 31 T cell receptor beta chains below, sequenced in a study of blood T cell repertoires in COVID-19. Using immunoSEQ multiplex PCR, the repertoire was profiled, and TCRdb retains in-frame clones only, with some absent. The sample holds about 89,000 clones, roughly 74% seen once. Sequencing was carried out using peripheral blood. Receptors originate from an older man with COVID-19, enrolled during active disease.

The chain joins TRBV5-4 to TRBJ1-2; tentative D call: TRBD1 (6 bases). The CDR3 loop spans 18 amino acids. Germline V gene lookup returns CDR1 SGHNT and CDR2 YYREEE (reference sequence). The V gene lost 4 bases and the J gene lost 7 bases, with 29 bases spanning the gap. Here the CDR3 DNA reads TGTGCCAGCAGCACCATAACAGGGTCCCCCTTGGGATCCGGTGGCTACACCTTC. Protein: CASSTITGSPLGSGGYTF.

The chain joins TRBV3-1 (or the pseudogene TRBV3-2) to TRBJ2-2; 8 positions agree with TRBD2. The trim removed 3 bases at V and 5 bases at J, leaving 17 bases unmatched. The CDR3 runs 19 residues. The V gene's germline CDR1 is LGHDT and CDR2 YNNKEL (reference sequence). The CDR3 DNA reads TGTGCCAGCAGCCACCCCCCGAAGGACGGGAGGGCCGAGACCGGGGAGCTGTTTTTT. Translated, it gives CASSHPPKDGRAETGELFF.

The chain combines TRBV5-4 with TRBJ2-5; D call uncertain. This CDR3 region has 14 residues. Germline V gene data show CDR1 as SGHNT and CDR2 as YYREEE (reference sequence). Trimming pared 0 bases from V and 1 base from J, leaving 7 bases between. The chain's CDR3 is CASSLDMFQETQYF. The CDR3 bases are TGTGCCAGCAGCTTGGATATGTTCCAAGAGACCCAGTACTTC. Full variable domain (rest looked up from reference TRBV5-4 and TRBJ2-5): ETGVTQSPTHLIKTRGQQVTLRCSSQSGHNTVSWYQQALGQGPQFIFQYYREEENGRGNFPPRFSGLQFPNYSSELNVNALELDDSALYLCASSLDMFQETQYFGPGTRLLVL.

CDR3 amino acids: CSVVRLAGYEQFF. DNA of the CDR3: TGCAGCGTTGTGAGACTAGCGGGGTATGAGCAGTTCTTC. This chain links TRBV29-1 with TRBJ2-1; 11 bases agree with TRBD2. CDR3 length: 13 residues. Trimming at V came to 4 bases and at J to 8 bases, leaving 4 bases not matched to a gene. Germline V gives CDR1 SQVTM, CDR2 ANQGSEA.

The CDR3 bases are TGTGCCTGGAGTGGTGTCCCTCAGGGGACTAGCGGGACCTTTAATGAGCAGTTCTTC. The encoded protein is CAWSGVPQGTSGTFNEQFF. The rearrangement links TRBV30 to TRBJ2-1; TRBD2 agrees at 13 bases. The CDR3 extends over 19 amino acids. Germline V gene lookup returns CDR1 GTSNPN and CDR2 SVGIG (reference sequence). V shed 1 base and J 7 bases; nucleotides not matched to a gene: 16.

The V call is TRBV10-2, the J call TRBJ2-5; 15 nucleotides align to TRBD2. The V segment lost 8 bases and the J segment 5 bases; nucleotides outside the gene matches: 3. CDR1 is WSHSY, CDR2 SAAADI, per germline. The CDR3 totals 14 residues. CDR3 sequence reads: CASGGLAGGETQYF. The CDR3 nucleotides read TGCGCCAGCGGGGGACTAGCGGGAGGCGAGACCCAGTACTTC.

This clone appeared a few times. V and J are TRBV20-1 and TRBJ2-7, with TRBD2 matching over 7 bases. V shed 4 bases and J 5 bases; nucleotides not matched to a gene: 2. Germline V gene data show CDR1 as DFQATT and CDR2 as SNEGSKA (reference sequence). CDR3 length equals 11 residues. The CDR3: CSAKGGHEQYF. CDR3 nucleotide sequence: TGCAGTGCTAAGGGAGGGCACGAGCAGTACTTC.

The sample holds a few counts of this clone. The chain links TRBV5-4 to TRBJ1-2; the D is unclear. The CDR3 runs 13 residues. Trimming removed 0 bases from V and 0 bases from J, with 3 bases in between. CDR1 and CDR2 (germline): SGHNT, YYREEE (reference sequence). The CDR3 bases are TGTGCCAGCAGCTTGGCAGCTAACTATGGCTACACCTTC. It specifies CASSLAANYGYTF. Full variable domain (outside the CDR3, taken from reference TRBV5-4 and TRBJ1-2): ETGVTQSPTHLIKTRGQQVTLRCSSQSGHNTVSWYQQALGQGPQFIFQYYREEENGRGNFPPRFSGLQFPNYSSELNVNALELDDSALYLCASSLAANYGYTFGSGTRLTVV.

This chain joins TRBV3-1 (or the pseudogene TRBV3-2) and TRBJ1-2, with a weak D call TRBD1 (6 bases). The germline gives CDR1 LGHDT, CDR2 YNNKEL (reference sequence). V was pared by 1 base and J by 2 bases, with 11 bases between. The CDR3 totals 15 residues. The DNA for the CDR3 is TGTGCCAGCAGCCAAGTCCCAACAGGGAACTATGGCTACACCTTC. Its translation: CASSQVPTGNYGYTF.

This chain's CDR3 is CASSLWTGISYEQYF. The DNA of the CDR3 is TGCGCCAGCAGCTTGTGGACAGGGATTTCCTACGAGCAGTACTTC. The genes are TRBV5-1 and TRBJ2-7; 8 nucleotides line up with TRBD1. Germline assignment: CDR1 SGHRS and CDR2 YFSETQ. V was pared by 1 base and J by 1 base, with 4 bases of the junction left unmatched. The CDR3 spans 15 residues.

The sample holds a few counts of this clone. The gene calls are TRBV18 and TRBJ1-1; 8 bases are a match to TRBD1. Germline V gives CDR1 KGHSH, CDR2 LQKENI. The CDR3 has 15 amino acids. The V and J ends lost 6 bases and 5 bases, in that order; junction bases with no gene match: 11. The CDR3 DNA follows: TGTGCCAGCTCGCGACAGGGGCGGGTGGGGACTGAAGCTTTCTTT. Translating it yields CASSRQGRVGTEAFF.

This clone has a count of ten or more. The rearrangement uses TRBV7-9 and TRBJ1-3; TRBD1 agrees at 7 bases. CDR1 is SEHNR, CDR2 FQNEAQ, per germline (reference sequence). This CDR3 contains 16 residues. V shed 2 bases and J 6 bases; nucleotides not matched to a gene: 10. Here the CDR3 reads CASSLNRGPFVNTIYF. In DNA form, the CDR3 reads TGTGCCAGCAGCTTAAACAGGGGCCCGTTTGTAAACACCATATATTTT. Variable domain in full (rest from reference TRBV7-9 and TRBJ1-3): DTGVSQNPRHKITKRGQNVTFRCDPISEHNRLYWYRQTLGQGPEFLTYFQNEAQLEKSRLLSDRFSAERPKGSFSTLEIQRTEQGDSAMYLCASSLNRGPFVNTIYFGEGSWLTVV.

V gene TRBV7-2 combines with J gene TRBJ2-2, with TRBD2 matching over 9 bases. CDR1 SGHTA and CDR2 FQGNSA come from the germline V gene. V dropped 3 bases and J dropped 3; count of bases not matched to a gene: 2. The CDR3 is 15 amino acids. The chain's CDR3 is CASSFSGGHTGELFF. CDR3 nucleotides: TGTGCCAGCAGCTTTAGCGGGGGACACACCGGGGAGCTGTTTTTT.

The chain combines TRBV3-1 (or the pseudogene TRBV3-2) with TRBJ2-7; tentative D call: TRBD1 (6 bases). The germline CDR1 and CDR2 sequences are LGHDT and YNNKEL (reference sequence). The CDR3 sequence is 13 residues long. With 1 base removed from V and 12 bases from J, the gap between germline ends came to 16 bases. CDR3 sequence reads: CASSQADRKIPYF. Here the CDR3 DNA reads TGTGCCAGCAGCCAAGCCGACAGGAAGATCCCGTACTTC.

The chain has TRBV19 and TRBJ2-1, with TRBD2 matching 13 bases. V was clipped by 6 bases and J by 3 bases; unmatched bases: 8. Per germline, CDR1 LNHDA and CDR2 SQIVND (reference sequence). The CDR3 runs 17 residues. The CDR3 reads CASSISGTSGNYNEQFF. The CDR3 DNA reads TGTGCCAGTAGCATATCCGGGACTAGCGGGAACTACAATGAGCAGTTCTTC.

The genes are TRBV7-9 and TRBJ2-7; 9 bases match TRBD1. Germline-derived CDR1 and CDR2 are SEHNR and FQNEAQ (reference sequence). This CDR3 region has 15 residues. V trimming: 3 bases; J trimming: 2 bases; junction bases outside the gene matches: 5. The CDR3 DNA sequence: TGTGCCAGCAGCTTCGGACAGGGGAGGGCCTACGAGCAGTACTTC. This translates into CASSFGQGRAYEQYF.

The chain has TRBV27 and TRBJ2-2; D might be TRBD2 (5 bases). Germline V gives CDR1 MNHEY, CDR2 SMNVEV (reference sequence). V was shortened by 9 bases and J by 5 bases, with 13 bases between the two germline ends. CDR3 length: 13 residues. In nucleotides, the CDR3 is TGTGCCAGTTCTAGGACGGGGACCGGGGAGCTGTTTTTT. Amino acid sequence: CASSRTGTGELFF.

This clone was recorded at least ten times. The V call is TRBV3-1 (or the pseudogene TRBV3-2), the J call TRBJ1-2; TRBD1 might be the D (6 bases). Trimming pared 4 bases from V and 12 bases from J, leaving 24 bases between. Germline V gene sequence: CDR1 LGHDT, CDR2 YNNKEL (reference sequence). The CDR3 totals 15 residues. The CDR3 bases are TGTGCCAGCAGCCTCCTGGGCAGGGGCGAAAGGCTACACACCTTC. Translating gives CASSLLGRGERLHTF.

The genes are TRBV7-9 and TRBJ1-5; 8 bases fit TRBD1. The CDR3 has 13 residues. CDR1 SEHNR and CDR2 FQNEAQ come from the germline V gene (reference sequence). The trim removed 10 bases at V and 2 bases at J, leaving 4 bases unmatched. The CDR3 sequence: CAISGQGNQPQHF. As DNA, the CDR3 is TGTGCCATTTCGGGACAGGGCAATCAGCCCCAGCATTTT.

The gene calls are TRBV7-3 and TRBJ1-1; 7 bases are a match to TRBD1. The ends lost 3 bases at V and 11 bases at J; junction bases unmatched: 9. Per the germline V gene, CDR1 is SGHTA and CDR2 is FQGTGA. The CDR3 contains 13 residues. CDR3 sequence: CASSFRGEGDAFF. The CDR3 DNA follows: TGTGCCAGCAGCTTCAGGGGGGAAGGTGACGCTTTCTTT.

The V gene is TRBV5-1, the J gene TRBJ1-3, with D hard to call. Deletions cut 0 bases from V and 3 bases from J, with 7 bases between. CDR1 is SGHRS, CDR2 YFSETQ, per germline. The CDR3 runs to 14 residues. This CDR3 is CASSLGQVGNTIYF. For the CDR3, the DNA is TGCGCCAGCAGCTTGGGCCAGGTTGGAAACACCATATATTTT.

The chain carries TRBV2 and TRBJ1-1; D remains unclear. This CDR3 comprises 11 residues. V shed 7 bases and J shed 4 bases, with 7 bases lying between them. The germline V gene has CDR1 SNHLY and CDR2 FYNNEI. The CDR3 DNA sequence: TGTGCCAGCATCCGACTCACTGAAGCTTTCTTT. This encodes CASIRLTEAFF.

The chain is built from TRBV6-5 and TRBJ1-6; weak D call: TRBD1 (6 bases). Trimming removed 0 bases from V and 7 bases from J, with 10 bases in between. Germline values: CDR1 MNHEY, CDR2 SVGAGI. This CDR3 has 15 residues. The CDR3 sequence: CASSYSDSANSPLHF. In DNA, the CDR3 is TGTGCCAGCAGTTACTCGGACAGCGCGAATTCACCCCTCCACTTT.

As for this clone: The junction shows a germline mismatch at one end, possibly a read error. The same CDR3 is also encoded by other DNA sequences in this sample. This sequence joins TRBV4-1 and TRBJ1-2, with 10 bases identical to TRBD1. The CDR3 covers 15 residues. Germline lookup yields CDR1 MGHRA and CDR2 YSYEKL. CDR3 sequence reads: CASSKDRGLNYGYTF. The CDR3 coding sequence is TGCGCCAGCAGCAAAGACAGGGGGCTTAACTATGGCTACACCTTC.

This clone was counted a few times. This sequence joins TRBV29-1 and TRBJ2-4; 7 positions match TRBD1. With V trimmed by 6 bases and J by 9 bases, 8 bases remained unmatched. The length of the CDR3 is 12 residues. Per the germline V gene, CDR1 is SQVTM and CDR2 is ANQGSEA. The CDR3 sequence is CSVNRDSSIQYF. The CDR3 coding sequence is TGCAGCGTAAACCGGGACAGCTCCATTCAGTACTTC.

V usage is TRBV11-2 and J usage is TRBJ1-2, with TRBD1 as a possible D gene (5 bases). The CDR3 has 14 amino acids. Per germline, CDR1 SGHAT and CDR2 FQNNGV. V lost 2 bases and J lost 5, with 12 bases in between. This CDR3 is CASSLTDSRYGYTF. CDR3 DNA: TGTGCCAGCAGCTTAACTGACAGCCGATATGGCTACACCTTC.

The chain employs TRBV19 and TRBJ1-5, with 8 bases aligning to TRBD1. J was trimmed by 4 bases and V by 4 bases; bases with no gene match: 6. Germline CDR1 is LNHDA and CDR2 is SQIVND (reference sequence). The length of the CDR3 is 15 residues. The CDR3 DNA reads TGTGCCAGTAGTAGACAGGGGAAGGGGAATCAGCCCCAGCATTTT. Amino acid sequence: CASSRQGKGNQPQHF.

The rearrangement uses TRBV5-4 and TRBJ1-2; tentative D call: TRBD1 (6 bases). Germline CDR1 reads SGHNT; CDR2 reads YYREEE (reference sequence). The V gene lost 1 base and the J gene lost 3 bases, with 7 bases spanning the gap. The length of the CDR3 is 13 residues. Written as DNA, the CDR3 is TGTGCCAGCAGCTTGAGACAGGACTATGGCTACACCTTC. Its protein is CASSLRQDYGYTF.

The CDR3 is CASSRESGGFKEKLFF. For the CDR3, the DNA is TGCGCCAGCAGCCGAGAGTCAGGAGGGTTTAAGGAAAAACTGTTTTTT. This rearrangement joins TRBV4-1 to TRBJ1-4; D remains ambiguous. This CDR3 is 16 amino acids long. V shed 4 bases and J shed 8 bases, with 20 bases lying between them. Germline CDR1 MGHRA, CDR2 YSYEKL.

The V call is TRBV28, the J call TRBJ1-5, with no clear D. The CDR3 length is 12 residues. V lost 6 bases and J lost 3, with 6 bases in between. Germline V gene sequence: CDR1 MDHEN, CDR2 SYDVKM. The CDR3 nucleotides are TGTGCCAGCAGCCTCCTCAATCAGCCCCAGCATTTT. As protein: CASSLLNQPQHF.

This chain connects TRBV9 to TRBJ2-7, with 7 bases identical to TRBD1. V lost 1 base, J lost 6 bases, and 4 bases stayed unmatched. The CDR3 totals 13 residues. CDR1 SGDLS and CDR2 YYNGEE come from the germline V gene. CDR3 DNA: TGTGCCAGCAGCGTAAATGAGGGGGCCGAGCAGTACTTC. Its translation: CASSVNEGAEQYF.